This T cell receptor beta chain was profiled in a study of blood T cell repertoires in COVID-19. Whole-study context: Samples came from the United States, Italy and Spain, spanning acute and convalescent COVID-19.

Only in-frame clones appear in the TCRdb table, and some are missing; sequencing was by immunoSEQ multiplex PCR. The sample includes about 480,000 clones, approximately 89% of them seen just once. This clone was detected only once. After removal of 4 bases from V and 5 bases from J, the junction contained 11 bases not matched to a gene. Germline V gives CDR1 SGHNT, CDR2 YYREEE (reference sequence). This CDR3 comprises 16 residues. Seattle participants joined during active infection and were tracked over time. The TCR originated in a woman in her 50s with COVID-19, enrolled during active disease. V usage is TRBV5-4 and J usage is TRBJ1-1; 10 nucleotides match TRBD1. Sequencing input: peripheral blood. The chain's CDR3 is CASSHLGDRGKTEAFF. The CDR3 bases are TGTGCCAGCAGCCACCTGGGGGACAGGGGAAAAACTGAAGCTTTCTTT.